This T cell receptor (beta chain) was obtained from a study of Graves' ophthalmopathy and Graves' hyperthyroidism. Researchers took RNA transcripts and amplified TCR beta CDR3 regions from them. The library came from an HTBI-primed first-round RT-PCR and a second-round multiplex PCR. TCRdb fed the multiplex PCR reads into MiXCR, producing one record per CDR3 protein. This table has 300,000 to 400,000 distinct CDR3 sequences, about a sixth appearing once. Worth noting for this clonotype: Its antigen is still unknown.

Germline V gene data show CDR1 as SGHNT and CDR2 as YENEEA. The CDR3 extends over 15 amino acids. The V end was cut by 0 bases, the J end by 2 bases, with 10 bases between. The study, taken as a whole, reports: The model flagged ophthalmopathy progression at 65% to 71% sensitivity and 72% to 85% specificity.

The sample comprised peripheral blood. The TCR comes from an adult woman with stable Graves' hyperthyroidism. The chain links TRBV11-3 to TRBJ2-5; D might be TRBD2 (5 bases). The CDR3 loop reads CASSLDRGQQETQYF. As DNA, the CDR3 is TGTGCCAGCAGCTTAGATCGGGGTCAACAAGAGACCCAGTACTTC.